The clone carrying this TCR beta chain was seen just once. Here immunoSEQ multiplex PCR was the method, and the copy in TCRdb shows in-frame clones only, minus some. The sample records about 76,000 clones, about 88% being singletons. Germline V gives CDR1 MGHRA, CDR2 YSYEKL. The CDR3 is 17 amino acids. The V gene end was trimmed by 0 bases and the J gene end by 6 bases; junction bases not matched to a gene: 9. The sample belongs to a study of blood T cell repertoires in COVID-19. The J gene is TRBJ2-1, the V gene TRBV4-1; 9 nucleotides align to TRBD2. This clonotype was sampled from a human donor in a cohort sampled during active COVID-19. The sample was peripheral blood. The CDR3 DNA is TGCGCCAGCAGCCAAGATCTGAGGCGGGGGGGCCTCAATGAGCAGTTCTTC. Translated, it gives CASSQDLRRGGLNEQFF.